This TCR beta chain was sequenced in a study of T cells expressing NK-cell markers. The overall study: It was sorted CD3+CD56+NKG2C+, CD3+CD56+NKG2C- and CD3+CD56-NKG2C+ T cells that supplied the TCR beta repertoires. Seven HCMV-seropositive donors and one seronegative donor made up the eight sequenced donors.

Germline CDR1 is DFQATT and CDR2 is SNEGSKA (reference sequence). This CDR3 is 14 amino acids long. Beta-chain TCR cDNA was generated via 5'RACE template switching with UMIs. TCRdb re-called the 5' RACE reads; one entry per CDR3 protein, DNA not given. This sample's table reports under 600,000 distinct CDR3 sequences. This TCR came from a woman aged 50 to 65 in good health. This rearrangement joins TRBV20-1 to TRBJ2-1; as DNA is missing, the TRBD2 call by TCRdb cannot be tested. The specimen sequenced was blood T cells: a sorted CD56 or NKG2C T cell subset, CD4+ or CD8+ T cells, or bulk PBMC T cells (not recorded which). CDR3 residues: CSARAVGAGGGQFF.